This T cell receptor beta chain was captured in a study of blood T cells in healthy people across ages. Study-wide results and caveats: Older individuals had lower TCR beta diversity per million T cells (the decline was roughly linear).

This clonotype was counted between two and nine times. Its antigen remains unknown. Caucasian, healthy and from Russia, the donors were aged between roughly 6 and 95. Isolation recovered at least 6 million PBMCs from every sample. Trimming removed 5 bases at V and 1 base at J, with 10 bases between. Germline-derived CDR1 and CDR2 are SGHTA and FQGTGA. The CDR3 runs to 14 residues. Sample-barcoded 5' priming and a J-beta primer mix drove a second PCR of roughly 7 to 11 cycles. A tag from a template-switch adaptor with 12 random nucleotides marked each cDNA molecule. TCRdb reanalysed the 5' RACE reads using MiXCR and keeps one entry per CDR3 protein. This sample yields about 1.7 million distinct CDR3 sequences, of which 25% to 30% are seen a single time; about 7.7% belongs to the top ten.

The sequenced sample consisted of blood. The clonotype was recovered from a woman aged 25 to 45 in good health. The chain has TRBV7-3 and TRBJ2-3; perhaps TRBD2 as D (6 bases). The CDR3 region has the DNA TGTGCCAGCAGCAGAGCTAGCGGCACAGATACGCAGTATTTT. Translating it yields CASSRASGTDTQYF.